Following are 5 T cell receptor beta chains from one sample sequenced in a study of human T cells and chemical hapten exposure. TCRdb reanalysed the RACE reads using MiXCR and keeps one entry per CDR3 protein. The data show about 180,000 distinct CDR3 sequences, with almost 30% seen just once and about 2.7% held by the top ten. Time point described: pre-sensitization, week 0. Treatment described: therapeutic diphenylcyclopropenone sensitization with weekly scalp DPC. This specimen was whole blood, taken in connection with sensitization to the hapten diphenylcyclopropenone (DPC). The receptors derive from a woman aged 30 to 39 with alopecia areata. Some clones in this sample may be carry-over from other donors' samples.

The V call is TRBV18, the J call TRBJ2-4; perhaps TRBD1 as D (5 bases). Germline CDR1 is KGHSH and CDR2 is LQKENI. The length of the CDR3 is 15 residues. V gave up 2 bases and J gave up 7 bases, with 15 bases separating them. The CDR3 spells CASSPLSQGGNIQYF. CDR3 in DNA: TGTGCCAGCTCACCATTAAGTCAGGGCGGTAACATTCAGTACTTC.

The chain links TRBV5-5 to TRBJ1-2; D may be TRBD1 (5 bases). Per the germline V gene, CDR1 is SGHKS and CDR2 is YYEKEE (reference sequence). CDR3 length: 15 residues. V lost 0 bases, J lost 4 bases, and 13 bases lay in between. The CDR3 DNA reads TGTGCCAGCAGCTTGGACGGGGGGATCGGCTATGGCTACACCTTC. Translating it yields CASSLDGGIGYGYTF.

This chain's CDR3 is CASSNSVSGSVSYEQYF. CDR3 bases: TGTGCCAGCTCTAACTCCGTAAGCGGGAGCGTGTCCTACGAGCAGTACTTC. The J gene is TRBJ2-7, the V gene TRBV18, with 8 positions matching TRBD2. Germline V CDR1 and CDR2: KGHSH, LQKENI. The trim removed 6 bases at V and 1 base at J, leaving 14 bases unmatched. The CDR3 runs to 17 residues.

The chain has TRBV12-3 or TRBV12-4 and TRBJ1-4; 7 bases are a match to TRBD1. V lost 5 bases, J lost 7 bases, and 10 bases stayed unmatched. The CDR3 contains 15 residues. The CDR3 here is CASSPTTGRREKLFF. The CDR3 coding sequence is TGTGCCAGCAGTCCTACGACAGGGAGGCGTGAAAAACTGTTTTTT.

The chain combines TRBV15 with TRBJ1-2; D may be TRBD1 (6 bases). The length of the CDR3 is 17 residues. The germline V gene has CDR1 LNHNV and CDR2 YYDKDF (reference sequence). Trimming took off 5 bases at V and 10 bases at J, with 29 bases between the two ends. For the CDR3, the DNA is TGTGCCACCAGCCCGCGCTGGTTACTACCGGGACGACAGGACTACACCTTC. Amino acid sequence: CATSPRWLLPGRQDYTF. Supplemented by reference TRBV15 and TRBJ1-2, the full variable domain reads DAMVIQNPRYQVTQFGKPVTLSCSQTLNHNVMYWYQQKSSQAPKLLFHYYDKDFNNEADTPDNFQSRRPNTSFCFLDIRSPGLGDTAMYLCATSPRWLLPGRQDYTFGSGTRLTVV.